Sequencing of this T cell receptor beta chain was carried out in a study of CD8 T cells in ankylosing spondylitis. Study-level points and caveats: Ankylosing spondylitis blood appeared to be characterized by a TCR beta motif of under 10 highly homologous variants. Clones linked to disease were reported to show significant enrichment in matched ankylosing spondylitis synovial fluid. Past research had described some motif variants in reactive arthritis synovial fluid and blood. CD8+ by phenotype, disease-linked clones were relatively rare in peripheral blood.

Each TCR beta library was made by quantitative 5'-RACE that incorporated molecular barcodes. TCRdb independently ran MiXCR on the 5' RACE reads; one entry per CDR3 protein. The sample yields a few hundred thousand distinct CDR3 sequences, roughly 12% seen once. This clonotype was recorded at least ten times. The target antigen is unknown. Germline values: CDR1 SQVTM, CDR2 ANQGSEA. V dropped 6 bases and J dropped 0; count of bases not matched to a gene: 10. The CDR3 contains 17 residues. What was sequenced was blood, either unsorted or a sorted T cell fraction (not recorded which). This sequence originates from a male donor with ankylosing spondylitis. The chain couples TRBV29-1 to TRBJ2-1; TRBD2 aligns across 11 bases. The CDR3 loop is CSVRGTSGRSSYNEQFF. The CDR3 region has the DNA TGCAGCGTACGGGGGACTAGCGGCCGGAGCTCCTACAATGAGCAGTTCTTC.